This is a list of T cell receptor beta chains from one sample in a study of blood T cell repertoires in COVID-19. Here immunoSEQ multiplex PCR was the method, and the copy in TCRdb shows in-frame clones only, minus some. The sample holds about 150,000 clones, roughly 83% seen once. Sequenced material: peripheral blood. The receptors were gathered from a woman aged 60-75 years with acute or convalescent COVID-19. Both conserved end residues are part of each CDR3. The D gene is left open where the match is weak. Part of the rows lack a size; the others show once, few, many or a class for expanded clones.

v_gene,d_gene,abundance,j_gene,CDR3aa,CDR3nt
TRBV18,TRBD2,once,TRBJ2-7,CASSPSHLTSGGYEQYF,TGTGCCAGCTCACCATCCCACCTGACTAGCGGGGGATACGAGCAGTACTTC
TRBV7-9,.,.,TRBJ2-7,CASSLEGRGGYEQYF,TGTGCCAGCAGCTTAGAGGGCAGGGGTGGCTACGAGCAGTACTTC
TRBV5-4,TRBD1,once,TRBJ1-2,CASSRTGLYGYTF,TGTGCCAGCAGCCGGACAGGGCTCTATGGCTACACCTTC
TRBV10-3,TRBD1,few,TRBJ1-1,CAISDKAGGTEAFF,TGTGCCATCAGTGATAAAGCAGGGGGCACTGAAGCTTTCTTT
TRBV6-5,.,.,TRBJ2-5,CASSPMGGSETQYF,TGTGCCAGCAGTCCCATGGGGGGATCAGAGACCCAGTACTTC
TRBV6-5,TRBD1,.,TRBJ1-6,CASRGTGGSSPLHF,TGTGCCAGCAGGGGGACAGGGGGAAGTTCACCCCTCCACTTT
TRBV24-1,TRBD1,.,TRBJ2-2,CATSDGDRAPGELFF,TGTGCCACCAGTGATGGTGACAGGGCCCCCGGGGAGCTGTTTTTT
TRBV4-3,.,.,TRBJ2-3,CASSHIEPGDTQYF,TGCGCCAGCAGCCACATCGAACCGGGAGATACGCAGTATTTT
TRBV6-5,.,.,TRBJ2-7,CASSYSQGSYEQYF,TGTGCCAGCAGTTACTCACAGGGATCCTACGAGCAGTACTTC
TRBV29-1,.,.,TRBJ2-7,CSVAQGSYEQYF,TGCAGCGTCGCGCAGGGGTCCTACGAGCAGTACTTC
TRBV4-3,.,.,TRBJ1-1,CASSQGQRNTEAFF,TGCGCCAGCAGCCAAGGACAGCGGAACACTGAAGCTTTCTTT
TRBV7-9,TRBD1,.,TRBJ1-5,CASSPGGNQPQHF,TGTGCCAGCAGCCCAGGGGGAAATCAGCCCCAGCATTTT
TRBV2,.,.,TRBJ2-7,CASCSIPYYEQYF,TGTGCCAGCTGTAGTATCCCCTACTACGAGCAGTACTTC
TRBV27,.,.,TRBJ2-7,CASSRVSYEQYF,TGTGCCAGCAGCAGGGTTTCTTACGAGCAGTACTTC
TRBV19,.,.,TRBJ2-3,CASKDGGRTDTQYF,TGTGCCAGTAAGGACGGGGGGCGCACAGATACGCAGTATTTT
TRBV6-5,.,.,TRBJ1-1,CASNVGAPNTEAFF,TGTGCCAGTAACGTGGGGGCGCCGAACACTGAAGCTTTCTTT
TRBV4-1,.,.,TRBJ1-2,CASSQDVSVKQGSYGYTF,TGCGCCAGCAGCCAAGATGTCTCGGTCAAACAGGGCTCCTATGGCTACACCTTC
TRBV21-1,.,.,TRBJ2-7,CASSKAGGQADSYEQYF,TGTGCCAGCAGCAAAGCGGGGGGACAGGCCGACTCCTACGAGCAGTACTTC
TRBV9,TRBD1,.,TRBJ1-6,CASTPGGTGVSPLHF,TGTGCCAGCACCCCCGGCGGGACAGGGGTTTCACCCCTCCACTTT
TRBV2,TRBD1,.,TRBJ1-5,CAGNQGANQPQHF,TGTGCCGGAAATCAGGGGGCCAATCAGCCCCAGCATTTT
TRBV28,.,.,TRBJ1-2,CASRTRVYGYTF,TGTGCCAGCAGAACCAGGGTTTATGGCTACACCTTC
TRBV28,.,.,TRBJ2-6,CASSSPRANVLTF,TGTGCCAGCAGTTCCCCCCGTGCCAACGTCCTGACTTTC
TRBV24-1,TRBD1,.,TRBJ1-4,CATSDASGTGVEKLFF,TGTGCCACCAGTGACGCGTCCGGGACAGGGGTTGAAAAACTGTTTTTT
TRBV29-1,.,.,TRBJ2-6,CSVEDRATGANVLTF,TGCAGCGTTGAAGACAGGGCTACAGGGGCCAACGTCCTGACTTTC
TRBV4-3,.,medium-sized,TRBJ2-3,CASSQDRVDTQYF,TGCGCCAGCAGCCAAGATCGGGTAGATACGCAGTATTTT
TRBV27,TRBD1,.,TRBJ1-6,CASSLLAGGNSPLHF,TGTGCCAGCAGTTTACTGGCAGGGGGTAATTCACCCCTCCACTTT
TRBV7-9,TRBD1,.,TRBJ1-2,CASSLEDRGHYGYTF,TGTGCCAGCAGCTTGGAGGACAGGGGGCACTATGGCTACACCTTC
TRBV28,.,.,TRBJ1-2,CASRQDGYTF,TGTGCCAGCAGACAAGATGGCTACACCTTC
TRBV12-3/TRBV12-4,TRBD2,.,TRBJ2-1,CATAREGQFEQFF,TGTGCCACGGCGAGGGAGGGGCAATTTGAGCAGTTCTTC
TRBV9,.,.,TRBJ2-7,CASSVAGSHGYEQYF,TGTGCCAGCAGCGTAGCGGGGTCCCACGGGTACGAGCAGTACTTC
TRBV19,.,.,TRBJ1-1,CASSLGGTTEAFF,TGTGCCAGTTCCTTGGGGGGTACCACTGAAGCTTTCTTT
TRBV7-8,.,.,TRBJ1-2,CASSLGQRSYGYTF,TGTGCCAGCAGCTTAGGTCAGAGGTCTTATGGCTACACCTTC
TRBV9,TRBD2,.,TRBJ2-5,CASSTGLAGGPQETQYF,TGTGCCAGCAGCACAGGACTAGCGGGGGGGCCTCAAGAGACCCAGTACTTC
TRBV7-2,.,.,TRBJ2-5,CASSPKTVTQETQYF,TGTGCCAGCAGCCCCAAGACAGTTACCCAAGAGACCCAGTACTTC
TRBV9,.,few,TRBJ1-4,CASSVTGEAEKLFF,TGTGCCAGCAGCGTAACGGGGGAGGCTGAAAAACTGTTTTTT
TRBV5-5,.,.,TRBJ1-2,CASRQGLGNYGYTF,TGTGCCAGCAGGCAGGGATTGGGTAACTATGGCTACACCTTC
TRBV3-1/TRBV3-2,.,.,TRBJ2-7,CASSQDSTGGLYEQYF,TGTGCCAGCAGCCAAGATTCGACGGGGGGCCTTTACGAGCAGTACTTC
TRBV5-1,TRBD1,.,TRBJ1-1,CASSLGQGAALNTEAFF,TGCGCCAGCAGCTTGGGACAGGGGGCCGCTCTGAACACTGAAGCTTTCTTT
TRBV6-5,TRBD1,.,TRBJ1-4,CASAGTDYEKLFF,TGTGCCAGCGCCGGGACAGATTATGAAAAACTGTTTTTT
TRBV6-5,.,.,TRBJ1-1,CASSFDRSPHTEAFF,TGTGCCAGCAGTTTCGACAGGTCCCCTCACACTGAAGCTTTCTTT
TRBV18,TRBD2,few,TRBJ2-1,CASSPTSGGRLNEQFF,TGTGCCAGCTCACCTACTAGCGGGGGGCGTTTAAATGAGCAGTTCTTC
TRBV15,.,.,TRBJ1-1,CATSNERVNTEAFF,TGTGCCACCAGCAACGAACGGGTGAACACTGAAGCTTTCTTT
TRBV27,.,.,TRBJ2-1,CASSLRGTYNEQFF,TGTGCCAGCAGTTTACGCGGCACCTACAATGAGCAGTTCTTC
TRBV30,TRBD1,.,TRBJ1-2,CAFAGTGGYGYTF,TGTGCCTTCGCTGGGACAGGGGGCTATGGCTACACCTTC
TRBV5-8,TRBD1,.,TRBJ2-4,CASSWRTGANIQYF,TGTGCCAGCAGCTGGAGGACAGGGGCCAACATTCAGTACTTC
TRBV6-5,.,.,TRBJ1-3,CASSYSLRAGNTIYF,TGTGCCAGCAGTTACTCGCTACGGGCTGGAAACACCATATATTTT
TRBV7-9,.,.,TRBJ1-2,CASSLAAAGRYGYTF,TGTGCCAGCAGCTTAGCGGCAGCGGGAAGGTATGGCTACACCTTC
TRBV5-1,.,few,TRBJ1-3,CASSLVASGNTIYF,TGCGCCAGCAGCTTGGTGGCTTCTGGAAACACCATATATTTT
TRBV2,.,.,TRBJ1-5,CACRGTLSNQPQHF,TGTGCTTGTCGCGGGACCCTAAGCAATCAGCCCCAGCATTTT
TRBV11-2,.,.,TRBJ2-3,CASSEQGTSTDTQYF,TGTGCCAGCAGCGAACAGGGAACTAGCACAGATACGCAGTATTTT
TRBV12-3/TRBV12-4,TRBD1,.,TRBJ1-1,CASRRTGGTEAFF,TGTGCCAGCCGACGGACAGGGGGCACTGAAGCTTTCTTT
TRBV5-1,.,.,TRBJ2-3,CASEIEGTDTQYF,TGCGCCAGCGAAATCGAGGGCACAGATACGCAGTATTTT
TRBV7-8,TRBD1,.,TRBJ2-2,CASSPGTDTGELFF,TGTGCCAGCAGCCCAGGGACAGACACCGGGGAGCTGTTTTTT
TRBV4-3,.,.,TRBJ1-2,CASSQDWGDGYTF,TGCGCCAGCAGCCAAGATTGGGGGGATGGCTACACCTTC
TRBV28,.,.,TRBJ1-5,CASSLPRSYSNQPQHF,TGTGCCAGCAGTTTACCCAGGTCTTATAGCAATCAGCCCCAGCATTTT